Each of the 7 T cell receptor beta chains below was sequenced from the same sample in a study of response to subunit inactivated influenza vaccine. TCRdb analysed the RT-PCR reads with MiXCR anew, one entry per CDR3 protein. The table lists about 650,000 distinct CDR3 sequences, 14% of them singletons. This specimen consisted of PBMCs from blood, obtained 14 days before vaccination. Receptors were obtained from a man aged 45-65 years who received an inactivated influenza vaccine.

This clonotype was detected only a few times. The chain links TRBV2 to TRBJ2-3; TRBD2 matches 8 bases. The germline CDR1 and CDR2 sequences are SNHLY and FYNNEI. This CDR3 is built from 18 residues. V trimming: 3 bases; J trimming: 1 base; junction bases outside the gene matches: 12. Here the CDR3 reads CASSELAGGDWGTDTQYF. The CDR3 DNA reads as TGTGCCAGCAGTGAGTTGGCGGGAGGAGATTGGGGCACAGATACGCAGTATTTT.

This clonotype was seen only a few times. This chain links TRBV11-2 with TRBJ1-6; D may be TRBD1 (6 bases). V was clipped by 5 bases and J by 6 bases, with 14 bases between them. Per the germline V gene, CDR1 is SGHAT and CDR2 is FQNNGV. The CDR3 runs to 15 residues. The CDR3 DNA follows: TGTGCCAGCAGCCCAACAGGGAAGGGTAATTCACCCCTCCACTTT. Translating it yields CASSPTGKGNSPLHF.

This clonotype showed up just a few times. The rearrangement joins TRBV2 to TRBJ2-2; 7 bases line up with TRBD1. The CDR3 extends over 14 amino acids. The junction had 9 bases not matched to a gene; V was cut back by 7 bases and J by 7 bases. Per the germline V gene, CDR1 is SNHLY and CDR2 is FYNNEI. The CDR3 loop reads CASTAPPGGGELFF. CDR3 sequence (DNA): TGTGCCAGCACCGCACCCCCAGGGGGCGGGGAGCTGTTTTTT.

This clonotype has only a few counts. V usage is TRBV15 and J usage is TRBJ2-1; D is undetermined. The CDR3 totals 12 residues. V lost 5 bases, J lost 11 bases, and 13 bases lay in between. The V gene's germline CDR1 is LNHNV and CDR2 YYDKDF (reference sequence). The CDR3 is CATSLIGQKQFF. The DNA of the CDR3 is TGTGCCACCAGCCTTATCGGCCAAAAGCAGTTCTTC.

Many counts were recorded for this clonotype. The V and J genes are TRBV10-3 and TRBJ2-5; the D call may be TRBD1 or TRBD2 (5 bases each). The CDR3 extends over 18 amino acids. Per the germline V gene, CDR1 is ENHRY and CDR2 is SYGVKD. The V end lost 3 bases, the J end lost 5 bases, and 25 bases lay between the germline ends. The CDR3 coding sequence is TGTGCCATCAGTGACCCCACCAGGGACGGGGCAGGGCGGGAGACCCAGTACTTC. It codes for CAISDPTRDGAGRETQYF.

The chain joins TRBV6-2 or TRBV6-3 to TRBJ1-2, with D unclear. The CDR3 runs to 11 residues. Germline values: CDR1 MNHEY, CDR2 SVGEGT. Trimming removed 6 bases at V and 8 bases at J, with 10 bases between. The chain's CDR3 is CASSSYHGYTF. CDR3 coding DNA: TGTGCCAGCAGCAGTTACCACGGCTACACCTTC.

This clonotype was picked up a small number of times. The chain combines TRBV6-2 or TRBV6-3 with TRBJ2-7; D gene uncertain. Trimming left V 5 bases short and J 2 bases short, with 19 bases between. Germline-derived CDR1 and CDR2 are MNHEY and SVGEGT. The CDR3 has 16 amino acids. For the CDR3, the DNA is TGTGCCAGCAGTCGACGGCAGGCGGAAAAGACCTACGAGCAGTACTTC. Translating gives CASSRRQAEKTYEQYF.